This T cell receptor beta chain emerged from a study of cytomegalovirus exposure and HLA in healthy donors. The germline CDR1 and CDR2 sequences are KGHSH and LQKENI. CDR3 length equals 16 residues. The germline V and J ends were trimmed by 1 base and 0 bases, with 12 bases remaining between them. The PCR ran on 60 Vbeta and 13 Jbeta primers. Produced via immunoSEQ multiplex PCR; TCRdb's table is partial and in-frame only. The sample records under 150,000 clones, roughly 85% being singletons. The specimen was PBMCs. The sequence derives from a male donor in good health and CMV-seronegative. V and J are TRBV18 and TRBJ1-1; D may be TRBD1 (5 bases). CDR3 in amino acids: CASSPLQGTVNTEAFF. The DNA of the CDR3 is TGTGCCAGCTCACCACTTCAGGGCACCGTGAACACTGAAGCTTTCTTT.